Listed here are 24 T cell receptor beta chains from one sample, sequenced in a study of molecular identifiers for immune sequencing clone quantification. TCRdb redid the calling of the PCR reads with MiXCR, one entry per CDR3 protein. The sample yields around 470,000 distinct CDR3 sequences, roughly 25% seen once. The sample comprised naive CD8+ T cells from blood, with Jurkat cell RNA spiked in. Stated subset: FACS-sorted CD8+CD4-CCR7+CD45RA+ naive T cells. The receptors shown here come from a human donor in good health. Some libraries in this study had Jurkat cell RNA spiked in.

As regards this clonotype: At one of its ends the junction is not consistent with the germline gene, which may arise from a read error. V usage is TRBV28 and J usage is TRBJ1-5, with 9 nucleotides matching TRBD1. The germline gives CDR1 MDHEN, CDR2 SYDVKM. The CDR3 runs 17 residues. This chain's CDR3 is CASSLGTGYGLNQPRHF. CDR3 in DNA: TGTGCCAGCAGTTTAGGGACAGGGTATGGGCTCAATCAGCCCCGGCATTTT.

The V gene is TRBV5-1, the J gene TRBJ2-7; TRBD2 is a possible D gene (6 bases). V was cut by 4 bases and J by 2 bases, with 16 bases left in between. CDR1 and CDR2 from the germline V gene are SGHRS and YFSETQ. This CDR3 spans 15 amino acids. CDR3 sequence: CASSPEGLWAYEQYF. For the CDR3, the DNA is TGCGCCAGCAGCCCGGAGGGGCTTTGGGCCTACGAGCAGTACTTC.

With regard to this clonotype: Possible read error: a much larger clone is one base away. In DNA form, the CDR3 reads TGTGCCAGCAGAGACGCGGTTTCCCGAGAGCCTGAAGCTTTCTTT. Its protein product is CASRDAVSREPEAFF. V usage is TRBV27 and J usage is TRBJ1-1; no clear D gene. V lost 6 bases, J lost 6 bases, and 20 bases lay in between. The germline gives CDR1 MNHEY, CDR2 SMNVEV (reference sequence). This CDR3 has 15 amino acids.

The CDR3 sequence is CASGLDEGLAGFGELFF. CDR3 sequence (DNA): TGTGCTAGTGGTTTAGATGAGGGACTAGCGGGTTTCGGGGAGCTGTTTTTT. The V call is TRBV12-5, the J call TRBJ2-2; 12 nucleotides agree with TRBD2. V lost 3 bases to trimming and J lost 7 bases; unmatched junction nucleotides: 9. Germline CDR1 reads LGHNT; CDR2 reads FRNRAP. The CDR3 spans 17 residues.

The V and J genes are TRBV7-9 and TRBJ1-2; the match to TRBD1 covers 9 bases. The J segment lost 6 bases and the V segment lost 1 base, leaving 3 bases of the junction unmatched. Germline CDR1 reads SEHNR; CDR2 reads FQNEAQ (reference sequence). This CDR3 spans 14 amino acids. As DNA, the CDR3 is TGTGCCAGCAGCTTAGGGGACAGGGACCATGGCTACACCTTC. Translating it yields CASSLGDRDHGYTF.

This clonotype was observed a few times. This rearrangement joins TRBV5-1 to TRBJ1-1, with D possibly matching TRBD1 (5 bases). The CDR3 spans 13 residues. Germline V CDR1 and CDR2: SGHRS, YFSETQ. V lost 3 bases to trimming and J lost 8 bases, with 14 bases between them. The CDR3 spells CASSWGTSPEAFF. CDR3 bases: TGCGCCAGCAGCTGGGGGACCTCCCCCGAAGCTTTCTTT.

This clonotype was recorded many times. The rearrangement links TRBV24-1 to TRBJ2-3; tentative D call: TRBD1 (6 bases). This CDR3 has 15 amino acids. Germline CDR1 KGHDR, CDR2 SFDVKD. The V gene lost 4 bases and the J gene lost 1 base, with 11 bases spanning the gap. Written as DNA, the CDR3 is TGTGCCACCAGTGAGACCAGACAGGGCACAGATACGCAGTATTTT. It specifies CATSETRQGTDTQYF.

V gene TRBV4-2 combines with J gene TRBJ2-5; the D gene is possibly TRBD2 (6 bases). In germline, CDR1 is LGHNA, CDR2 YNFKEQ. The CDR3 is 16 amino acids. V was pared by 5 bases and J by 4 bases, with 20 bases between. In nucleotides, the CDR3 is TGTGCCAGCAGCGCACTGACTAGTCTTAGTGTAGAGACCCAGTACTTC. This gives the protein CASSALTSLSVETQYF.

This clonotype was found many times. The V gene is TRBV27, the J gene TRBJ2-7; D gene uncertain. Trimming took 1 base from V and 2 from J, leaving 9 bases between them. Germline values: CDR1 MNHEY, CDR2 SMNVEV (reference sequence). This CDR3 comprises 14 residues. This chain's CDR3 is CASSLFGPTYEQYF. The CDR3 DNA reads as TGTGCCAGCAGTTTATTTGGCCCGACCTACGAGCAGTACTTC.

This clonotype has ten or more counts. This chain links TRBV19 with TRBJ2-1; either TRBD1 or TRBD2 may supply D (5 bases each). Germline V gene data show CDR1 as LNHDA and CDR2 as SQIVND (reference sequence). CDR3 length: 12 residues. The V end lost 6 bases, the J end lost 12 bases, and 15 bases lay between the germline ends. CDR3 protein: CASRYPGPVQFF. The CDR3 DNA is TGTGCCAGTAGATACCCGGGACCCGTGCAGTTCTTC.

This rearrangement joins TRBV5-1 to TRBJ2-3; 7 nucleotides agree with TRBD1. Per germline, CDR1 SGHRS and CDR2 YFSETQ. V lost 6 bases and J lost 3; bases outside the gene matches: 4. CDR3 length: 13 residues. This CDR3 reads CASKTGRTDTQYF. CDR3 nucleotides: TGCGCCAGCAAGACAGGGCGGACAGATACGCAGTATTTT.

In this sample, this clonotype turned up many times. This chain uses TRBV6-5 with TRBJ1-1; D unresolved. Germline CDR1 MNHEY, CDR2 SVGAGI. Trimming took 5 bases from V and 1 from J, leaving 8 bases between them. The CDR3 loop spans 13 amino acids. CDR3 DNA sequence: TGTGCCAGCAGTCCCGTCCCGAACACTGAAGCTTTCTTT. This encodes CASSPVPNTEAFF.

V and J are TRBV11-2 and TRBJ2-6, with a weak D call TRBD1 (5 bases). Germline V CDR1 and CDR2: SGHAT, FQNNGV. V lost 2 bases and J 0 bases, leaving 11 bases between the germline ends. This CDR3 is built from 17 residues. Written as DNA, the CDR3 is TGTGCCAGCAGCTTAATCCCAGGGCGCTCTGGGGCCAACGTCCTGACTTTC. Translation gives CASSLIPGRSGANVLTF.

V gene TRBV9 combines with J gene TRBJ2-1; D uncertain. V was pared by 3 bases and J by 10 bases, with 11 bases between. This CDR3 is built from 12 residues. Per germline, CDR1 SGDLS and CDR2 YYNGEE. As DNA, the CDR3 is TGTGCCAGCAGCGGCCGGCGCCGCGAGCAGTTCTTC. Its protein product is CASSGRRREQFF.

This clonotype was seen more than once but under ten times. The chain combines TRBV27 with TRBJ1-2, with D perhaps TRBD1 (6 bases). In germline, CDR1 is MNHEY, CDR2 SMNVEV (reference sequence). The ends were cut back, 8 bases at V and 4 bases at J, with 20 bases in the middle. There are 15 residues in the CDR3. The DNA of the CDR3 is TGTGCCAGCCGGAACACTTACGGACAGATCTATGGCTACACCTTC. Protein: CASRNTYGQIYGYTF.

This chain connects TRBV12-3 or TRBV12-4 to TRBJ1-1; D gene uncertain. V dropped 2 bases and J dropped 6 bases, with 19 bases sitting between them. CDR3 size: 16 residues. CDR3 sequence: CASSLIGSGDIPEAFF. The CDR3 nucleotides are TGTGCCAGCAGTTTAATAGGGAGTGGCGATATCCCTGAAGCTTTCTTT.

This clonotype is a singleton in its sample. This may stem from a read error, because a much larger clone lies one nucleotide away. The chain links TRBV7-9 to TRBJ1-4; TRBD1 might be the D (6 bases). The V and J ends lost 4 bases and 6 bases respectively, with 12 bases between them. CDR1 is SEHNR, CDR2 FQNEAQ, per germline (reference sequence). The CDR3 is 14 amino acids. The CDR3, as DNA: TGTGCCAGCAGCTCCTGGGACAAAGATGAAAAACTGTTTTTT. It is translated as CASSSWDKDEKLFF.

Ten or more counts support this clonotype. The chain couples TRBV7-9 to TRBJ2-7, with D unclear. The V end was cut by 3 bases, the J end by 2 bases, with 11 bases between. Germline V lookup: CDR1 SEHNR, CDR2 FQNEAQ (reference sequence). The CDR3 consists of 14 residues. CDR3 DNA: TGTGCCAGCAGCTTCGACGGACCGGCCTACGAGCAGTACTTC. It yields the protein CASSFDGPAYEQYF.

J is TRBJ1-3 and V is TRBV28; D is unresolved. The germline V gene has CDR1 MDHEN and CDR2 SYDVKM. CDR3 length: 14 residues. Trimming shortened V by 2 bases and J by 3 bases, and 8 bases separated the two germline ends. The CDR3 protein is CASSLGRDGNTIYF. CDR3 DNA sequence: TGTGCCAGCAGTTTAGGGAGGGATGGAAACACCATATATTTT.

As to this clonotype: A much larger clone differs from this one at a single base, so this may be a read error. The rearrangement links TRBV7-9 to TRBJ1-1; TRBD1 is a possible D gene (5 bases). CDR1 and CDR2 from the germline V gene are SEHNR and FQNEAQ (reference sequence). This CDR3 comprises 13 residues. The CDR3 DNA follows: TGTACCAGCAGCTTAGCAGGGCGCACTGAAGCTTTCTTT. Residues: CTSSLAGRTEAFF.

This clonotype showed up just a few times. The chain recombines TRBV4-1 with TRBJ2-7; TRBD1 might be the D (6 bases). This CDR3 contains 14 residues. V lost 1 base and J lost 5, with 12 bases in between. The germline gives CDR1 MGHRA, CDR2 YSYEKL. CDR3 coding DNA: TGCGCCAGCAGCCAAGTAGGGTCAGGGGACGAGCAGTACTTC. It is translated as CASSQVGSGDEQYF.

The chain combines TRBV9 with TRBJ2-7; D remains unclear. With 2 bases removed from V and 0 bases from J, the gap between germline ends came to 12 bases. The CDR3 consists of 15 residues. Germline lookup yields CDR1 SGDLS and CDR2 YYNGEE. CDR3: CASSVSHSASYEQYF. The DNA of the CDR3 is TGTGCCAGCAGCGTGTCGCATTCCGCCTCCTACGAGCAGTACTTC.

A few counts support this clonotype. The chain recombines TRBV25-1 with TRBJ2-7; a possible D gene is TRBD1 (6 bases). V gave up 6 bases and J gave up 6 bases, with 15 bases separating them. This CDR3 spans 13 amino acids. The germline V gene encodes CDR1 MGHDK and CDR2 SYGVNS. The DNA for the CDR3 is TGTGCCAGCAGGGGGGCAGTTAATGGCGAGCAGTACTTC. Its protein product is CASRGAVNGEQYF.

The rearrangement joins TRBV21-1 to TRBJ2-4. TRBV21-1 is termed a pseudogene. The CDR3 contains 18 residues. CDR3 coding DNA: TGTGCCAGCAGCAATGGTATCGAGGACCACTCAGCCAAAAACATTCAGTACTTC. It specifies CASSNGIEDHSAKNIQYF.